This T cell receptor beta chain is drawn from a study of T cells in Graves' hyperthyroidism and ophthalmopathy. Regions amplified from RNA transcripts were the TCR beta CDR3 regions. Carried out on the TCR CDR3, a first-round RT-PCR used the HTBI primer set. TCRdb used MiXCR to reprocess the multiplex PCR reads, holding one entry per CDR3 protein. The sample records around 350,000 distinct CDR3 sequences, about 20% being singletons. Trimming cost V 3 bases and J 3 bases, with 15 bases left between them. This CDR3 is built from 15 residues. Germline V CDR1 and CDR2: MRHNA, SNTAGT. At least ten counts were recorded for this clonotype.

Sequences were obtained from blood. This receptor was taken from a woman younger than 30 with Graves' hyperthyroidism. This chain connects TRBV6-4 to TRBJ2-7, with D perhaps matching TRBD1 (6 bases). CDR3 loop: CASSEYDRLNYEQYF. The CDR3 DNA is TGTGCCAGCAGTGAATACGACAGGTTAAACTACGAGCAGTACTTC.